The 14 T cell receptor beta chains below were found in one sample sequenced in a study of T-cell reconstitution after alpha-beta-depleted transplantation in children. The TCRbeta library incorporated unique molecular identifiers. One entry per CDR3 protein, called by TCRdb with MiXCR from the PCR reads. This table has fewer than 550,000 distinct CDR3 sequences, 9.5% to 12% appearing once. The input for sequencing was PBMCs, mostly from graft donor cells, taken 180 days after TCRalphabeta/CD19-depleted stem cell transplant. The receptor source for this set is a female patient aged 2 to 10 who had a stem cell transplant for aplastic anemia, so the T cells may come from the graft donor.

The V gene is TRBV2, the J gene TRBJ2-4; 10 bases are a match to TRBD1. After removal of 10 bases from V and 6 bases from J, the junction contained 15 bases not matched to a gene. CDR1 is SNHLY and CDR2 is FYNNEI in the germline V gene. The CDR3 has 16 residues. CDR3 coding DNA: TGTGCCACCGTACCGTCGGGACAGGGGCTTTCAAACATTCAGTACTTC. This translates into CATVPSGQGLSNIQYF.

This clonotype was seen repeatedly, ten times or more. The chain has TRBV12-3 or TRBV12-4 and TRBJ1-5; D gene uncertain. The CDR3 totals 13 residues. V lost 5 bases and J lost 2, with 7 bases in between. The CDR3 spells CASSVGGNQPQHF. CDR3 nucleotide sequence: TGTGCCAGCAGTGTCGGGGGCAATCAGCCCCAGCATTTT.

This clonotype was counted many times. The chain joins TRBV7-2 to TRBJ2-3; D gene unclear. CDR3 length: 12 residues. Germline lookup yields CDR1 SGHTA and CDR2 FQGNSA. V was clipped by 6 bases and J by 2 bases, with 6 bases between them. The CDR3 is CASSSNTDTQYF. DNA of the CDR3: TGTGCCAGCAGTTCCAACACAGATACGCAGTATTTT.

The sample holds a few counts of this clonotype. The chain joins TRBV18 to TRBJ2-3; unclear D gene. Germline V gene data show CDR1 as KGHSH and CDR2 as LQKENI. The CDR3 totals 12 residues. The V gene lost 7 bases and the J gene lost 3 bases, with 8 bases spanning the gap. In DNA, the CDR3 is TGTGCCAGCTTTTCCGAGACAGATACGCAGTATTTT. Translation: CASFSETDTQYF.

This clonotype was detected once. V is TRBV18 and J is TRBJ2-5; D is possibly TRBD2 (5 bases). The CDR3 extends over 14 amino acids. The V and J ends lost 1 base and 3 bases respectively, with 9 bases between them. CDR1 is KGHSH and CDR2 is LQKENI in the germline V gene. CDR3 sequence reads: CASSPRGVKETQYF. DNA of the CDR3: TGTGCCAGCTCACCACGGGGAGTAAAAGAGACCCAGTACTTC.

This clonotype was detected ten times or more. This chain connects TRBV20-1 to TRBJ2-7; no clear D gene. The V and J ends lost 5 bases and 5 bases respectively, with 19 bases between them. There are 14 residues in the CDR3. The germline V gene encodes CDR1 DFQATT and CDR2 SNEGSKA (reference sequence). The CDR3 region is CSALDHTALDEQYV. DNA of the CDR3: TGCAGTGCTCTCGACCACACGGCCCTCGACGAGCAGTACGTC.

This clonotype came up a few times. Here the CDR3 DNA reads TGCGCCAGCAGCTTGGCCTTGAGTCTAGCGGGCCTCCAAGAGACCCAGTACTTC. It codes for CASSLALSLAGLQETQYF. The chain couples TRBV5-1 to TRBJ2-5; 8 nucleotides agree with TRBD2. J gave up 1 base and V 0 bases, and 11 bases lay outside the gene matches. Germline CDR1 is SGHRS and CDR2 is YFSETQ. The CDR3 consists of 18 residues.

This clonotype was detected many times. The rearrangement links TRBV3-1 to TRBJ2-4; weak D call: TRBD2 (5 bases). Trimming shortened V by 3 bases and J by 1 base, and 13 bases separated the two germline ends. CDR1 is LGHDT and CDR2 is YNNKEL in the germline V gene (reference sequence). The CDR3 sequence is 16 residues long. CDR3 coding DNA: TGTGCCAGCAGCCAGTTTGGAGCGGTGGCCAAAAACATTCAGTACTTC. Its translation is CASSQFGAVAKNIQYF.

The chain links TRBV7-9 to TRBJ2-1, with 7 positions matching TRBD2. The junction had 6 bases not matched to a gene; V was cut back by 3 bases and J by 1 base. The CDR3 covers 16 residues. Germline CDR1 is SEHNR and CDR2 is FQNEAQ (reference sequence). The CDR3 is CASSFILAFSYNEQFF. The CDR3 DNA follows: TGTGCCAGCAGCTTTATACTAGCGTTTTCCTACAATGAGCAGTTCTTC.

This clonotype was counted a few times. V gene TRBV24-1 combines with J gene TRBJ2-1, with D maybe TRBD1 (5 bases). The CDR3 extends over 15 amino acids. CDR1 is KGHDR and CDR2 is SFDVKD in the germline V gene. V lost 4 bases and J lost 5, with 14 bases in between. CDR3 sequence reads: CATSDPQGRNNEQFF. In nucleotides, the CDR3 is TGTGCCACCAGTGACCCGCAGGGCAGAAACAATGAGCAGTTCTTC.

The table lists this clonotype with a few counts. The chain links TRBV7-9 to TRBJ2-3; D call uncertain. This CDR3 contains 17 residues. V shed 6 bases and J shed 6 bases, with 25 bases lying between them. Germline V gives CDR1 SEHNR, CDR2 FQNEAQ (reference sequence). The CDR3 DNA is TGTGCCAGCAGTCAACTCTCGACATCCTTTAGAGCGGATACGCAGTATTTT. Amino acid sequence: CASSQLSTSFRADTQYF.

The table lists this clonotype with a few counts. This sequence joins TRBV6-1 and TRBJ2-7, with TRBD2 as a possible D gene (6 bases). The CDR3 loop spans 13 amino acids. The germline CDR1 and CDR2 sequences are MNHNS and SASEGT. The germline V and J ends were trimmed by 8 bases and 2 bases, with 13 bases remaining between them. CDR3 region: CASAGSLTYEQYV. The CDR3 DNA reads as TGTGCCAGCGCCGGGAGCCTTACCTACGAGCAGTACGTC.

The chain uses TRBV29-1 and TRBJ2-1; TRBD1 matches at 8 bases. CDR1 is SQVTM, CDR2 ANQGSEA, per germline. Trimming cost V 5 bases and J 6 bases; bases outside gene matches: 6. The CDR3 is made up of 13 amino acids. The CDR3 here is CSVPRTGRNEQFF. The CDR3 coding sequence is TGCAGCGTTCCTAGGACAGGGCGCAATGAGCAGTTCTTC.

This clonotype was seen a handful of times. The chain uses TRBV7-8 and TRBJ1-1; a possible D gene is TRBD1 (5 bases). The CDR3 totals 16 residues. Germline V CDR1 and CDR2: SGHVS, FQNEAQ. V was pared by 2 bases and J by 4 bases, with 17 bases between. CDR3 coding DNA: TGTGCCAGCAGCTTATTGGGCGGGGGTGTGATCACTGAAGCTTTCTTT. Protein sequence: CASSLLGGGVITEAFF.